These 9 T cell receptor beta chains came from one sample sequenced in a study of T cell repertoires in cytomegalovirus infection (dated by TCRdb to between 2018 and 2021). For these receptors, no antigen is known. The instrument given in TCRdb is Illumina HiSeq 1500. TCRdb's own reprocessing of the public reads used fastp at Q25 and MiXCR and kept productive beta chains. Identical CDR3 proteins give one entry, which carries the most common genes and DNA. The sample records about 110,000 distinct CDR3 sequences, 10% of which are singletons. The ten largest clones take up approximately 33% of the sample. The sequencing input was PBMCs, sequenced either directly or after in vitro stimulation (not recorded which). Every receptor here comes from a human donor in good health (CMV status not recorded). Some clones in this sample may be carry-over from other donors' samples.

This clonotype was detected ten times or more. The V call is TRBV7-2, the J call TRBJ2-2; 8 nucleotides align to TRBD2. V shed 5 bases, J shed 7 bases, and the junction held 15 bases outside the gene matches. From germline, CDR1 is SGHTA and CDR2 FQGNSA. The CDR3 runs to 17 residues. In DNA, the CDR3 is TGTGCCAGCAGCAGCTCTTCTAGCGGGTTGGGCGGCGGGGAGCTGTTTTTT. It is translated as CASSSSSSGLGGGELFF.

This clonotype was seen only a few times. The chain couples TRBV4-1 to TRBJ2-5; D is perhaps TRBD1 or TRBD2 (5 bases each). V was shortened by 1 base and J by 2 bases, with 11 bases between the two germline ends. Germline loops: CDR1 MGHRA, CDR2 YSYEKL. The CDR3 covers 15 residues. CDR3 DNA sequence: TGCGCCAGCAGCCAAGGACAGACTACTCAAGAGACCCAGTACTTC. The encoded protein is CASSQGQTTQETQYF.

This clonotype occurred many times. The genes are TRBV6-1 and TRBJ2-5; a weak D match, TRBD1 (5 bases). Germline CDR1 MNHNS, CDR2 SASEGT. Trimming cost V 3 bases and J 2 bases, with 10 bases left between them. The CDR3 consists of 14 residues. This CDR3 is CASSDQQAQETQYF. Written as DNA, the CDR3 is TGTGCCAGCAGTGATCAACAGGCGCAAGAGACCCAGTACTTC.

The table lists this clonotype with many counts. The chain uses TRBV10-3 and TRBJ2-6; unclear D gene. V lost 3 bases, J lost 0 bases, and 6 bases lay in between. Germline V gene data show CDR1 as ENHRY and CDR2 as SYGVKD. The CDR3 consists of 15 residues. The CDR3 nucleotides read TGTGCCATCAGTGACCACCCCTCTGGGGCCAACGTCCTGACTTTC. It yields the protein CAISDHPSGANVLTF.

This clonotype was seen repeatedly, ten times or more. The CDR3 protein is CASSFEGELFF. In DNA, the CDR3 is TGTGCCAGCAGCTTCGAGGGGGAGCTGTTTTTT. The V and J genes are TRBV7-9 and TRBJ2-2, with D hard to call. Trimming removed 3 bases at V and 8 bases at J, with 4 bases between. The CDR3 is made up of 11 amino acids. Germline V CDR1 and CDR2: SEHNR, FQNEAQ (reference sequence).

At least ten counts were recorded for this clonotype. The chain uses TRBV7-8 and TRBJ2-3, with TRBD2 identical over 9 bases. Losses at the gene ends were 3 bases for V and 8 bases for J; bases not matched to a gene: 6. Germline-derived CDR1 and CDR2 are SGHVS and FQNEAQ. The CDR3 consists of 14 residues. The CDR3 nucleotides read TGTGCCAGCAGCTTTGCGGGAGCGGGGGGTACGCAGTATTTT. This gives the protein CASSFAGAGGTQYF.

This clonotype was observed many times. The J gene is TRBJ2-7, the V gene TRBV7-2; perhaps TRBD1 as D (5 bases). Germline loops: CDR1 SGHTA, CDR2 FQGNSA. Deletions cut 5 bases from V and 2 bases from J, with 13 bases between. This CDR3 comprises 14 residues. CDR3 residues: CASSREQATYEQYV. CDR3 in DNA: TGTGCCAGCAGCCGTGAACAGGCCACCTACGAGCAGTACGTC.

This clonotype was counted many times. This chain joins TRBV7-2 and TRBJ2-3, with D perhaps matching TRBD1 or TRBD2 (5 bases each). The germline gives CDR1 SGHTA, CDR2 FQGNSA. This CDR3 has 15 amino acids. Trimming removed 3 bases at V and 6 bases at J, with 16 bases between. The CDR3 DNA reads TGTGCCAGCAGCTTCCGGACTCTCGAGGGGGATACGCAGTATTTT. This encodes CASSFRTLEGDTQYF. The variable domain in full, with the rest retrieved from reference TRBV7-2 and TRBJ2-3, is GAGVSQSPSNKVTEKGKDVELRCDPISGHTALYWYRQSLGQGLEFLIYFQGNSAPDKSGLPSDRFSAERTGGSVSTLTIQRTQQEDSAVYLCASSFRTLEGDTQYFGPGTRLTVL.

This chain connects TRBV13 to TRBJ1-6; maybe TRBD1 (6 bases). The CDR3 spans 18 residues. The V end was cut by 2 bases, the J end by 9 bases, with 23 bases between. Per the germline V gene, CDR1 is PRHDT and CDR2 is FYEKMQ (reference sequence). CDR3 bases: TGTGCCAGCAGCTTATCGTTCTCTGGGAAGAGGGGGGGTTCACCCCTCCACTTT. It specifies CASSLSFSGKRGGSPLHF.